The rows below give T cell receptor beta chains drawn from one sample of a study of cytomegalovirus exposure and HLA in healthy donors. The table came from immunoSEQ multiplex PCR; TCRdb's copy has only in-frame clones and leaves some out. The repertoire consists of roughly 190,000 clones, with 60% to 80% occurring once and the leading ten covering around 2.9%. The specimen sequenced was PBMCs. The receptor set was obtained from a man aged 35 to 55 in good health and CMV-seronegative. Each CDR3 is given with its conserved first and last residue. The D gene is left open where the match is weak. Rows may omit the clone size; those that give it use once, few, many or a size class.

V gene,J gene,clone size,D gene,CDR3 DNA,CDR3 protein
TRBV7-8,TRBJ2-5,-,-,TGTGCCAGCAGCTTAGTGGTCGGGAGAGTAAGCCAAGAGACCCAGTACTTC,CASSLVVGRVSQETQYF
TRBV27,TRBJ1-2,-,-,TGTGCCAGCAGCCCCCGAGGCCTACCGAACTATGGCTACACCTTC,CASSPRGLPNYGYTF
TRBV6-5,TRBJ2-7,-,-,TGTGCCAGCAGTATTTCTGGGAGCGGGTACGAGCAGTACTTC,CASSISGSGYEQYF
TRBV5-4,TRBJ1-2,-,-,TGTGCCAGCAGCGCCGTTGGCAGGTCACACTATGGCTACACCTTC,CASSAVGRSHYGYTF
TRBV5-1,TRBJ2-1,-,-,TGCGCCAGCAGCTACAACAGGTACAATGAGCAGTTCTTC,CASSYNRYNEQFF
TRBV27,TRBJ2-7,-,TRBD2,TGTGCCAGCAGTTTTCAGCGGGGGTACGAGCAGTACTTC,CASSFQRGYEQYF
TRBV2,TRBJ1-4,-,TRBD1,TGTGCCAGCAGTCCCGAGACAGGGCGTAATGAAAAACTGTTTTTT,CASSPETGRNEKLFF
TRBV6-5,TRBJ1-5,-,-,TGTGCCAGCAGTAGGGGGGGCACGAGCAATCAGCCCCAGCATTTT,CASSRGGTSNQPQHF
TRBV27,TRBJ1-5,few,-,TGTGCCAGCAGGCCGCGGGGCACTCAGCCCCAGCATTTT,CASRPRGTQPQHF
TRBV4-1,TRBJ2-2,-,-,TGCGCCAGCAGCCAAGAAGGGGGAAAGACCGGGGAGCTGTTTTTT,CASSQEGGKTGELFF
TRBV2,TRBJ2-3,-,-,TGTGCCAGCAGTGATGGTGGGGGGAGCACAGATACGCAGTATTTT,CASSDGGGSTDTQYF
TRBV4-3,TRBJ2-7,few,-,TGCGCCAGCAGCCAAGAATTAGCGGTACCCTACGAGCAGTACTTC,CASSQELAVPYEQYF
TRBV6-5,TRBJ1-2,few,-,TGTGCCAGCAGTCCCGACAGACATGGCTACACCTTC,CASSPDRHGYTF
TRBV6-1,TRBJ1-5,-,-,TGTGCCAGCCTTAAAGGCAGGGATAGCAATCAGCCCCAGCATTTT,CASLKGRDSNQPQHF
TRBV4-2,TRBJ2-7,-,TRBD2,TGTGCCAGCAGCCAAAGGGGTTTTAGCGGGGGTAGGTCCTACGAGCAGTACTTC,CASSQRGFSGGRSYEQYF
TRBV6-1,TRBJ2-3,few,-,TGTGCCAGCAGTGAAGCGCCTAGCAGGACTCATGTCACAGATACGCAGTATTTT,CASSEAPSRTHVTDTQYF
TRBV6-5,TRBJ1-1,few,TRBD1,TGTGCCAGCAATCCCGGGACAGGGCGGAACACTGAAGCTTTCTTT,CASNPGTGRNTEAFF
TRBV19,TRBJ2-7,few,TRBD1,TGTGCCAGTAGTATGGTGACAGGGGAATCCAACGAGCAGTACTTC,CASSMVTGESNEQYF
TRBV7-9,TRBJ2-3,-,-,TGTGCCAGCAGCTTACAGGGGGGAAGCACAGATACGCAGTATTTT,CASSLQGGSTDTQYF